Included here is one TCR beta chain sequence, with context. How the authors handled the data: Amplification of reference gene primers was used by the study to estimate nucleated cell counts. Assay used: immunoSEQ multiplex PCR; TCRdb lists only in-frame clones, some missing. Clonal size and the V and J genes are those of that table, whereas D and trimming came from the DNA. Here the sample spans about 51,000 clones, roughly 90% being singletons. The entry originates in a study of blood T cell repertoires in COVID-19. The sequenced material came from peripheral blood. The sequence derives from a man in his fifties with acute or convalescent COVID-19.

The CDR3 here is CASSYGSVFGANVLTF. CDR3 DNA sequence: TGTGCCAGCAGTTACGGTTCAGTGTTTGGGGCCAACGTCCTGACTTTC. V is TRBV6-2 or TRBV6-3 and J is TRBJ2-6; D ambiguous. This CDR3 is 16 amino acids long. From germline, CDR1 is MNHEY and CDR2 SVGEGT. Between the trimmed V and J ends, which lost 2 bases and 3 bases, there was a span of 11 bases.